This TCR beta chain was identified in a study of CD8+ T cells in alopecia areata. Study outcomes and limitations: Tofacitinib significantly reduced both scalp clonality and expanded CD8+ clones among the top 100.

Germline V gene data show CDR1 as SGHNT and CDR2 as YYREEE (reference sequence). The V end lost 1 base, the J end lost 2 bases, and 9 bases lay between the germline ends. This CDR3 region has 14 residues. With respect to this clone: Its antigen is unknown.

Extracted from the samples, RNA was reverse transcribed into cDNA to serve as the sequencing template. The data were produced by immunoSEQ multiplex PCR, yet TCRdb's version contains in-frame clones alone and is incomplete. The sample lists 200,000 or so clones; nearly 60% were seen once. As to treatment: oral pan-JAK inhibitor, 5-10 mg twice daily. The chain couples TRBV5-4 to TRBJ2-5, with unresolved D. The material sequenced was CD4+ T cells sorted from blood, taken at week 24, from a patient treated with tofacitinib. This TCR came from a human donor with alopecia areata. CDR3 protein: CASSLNGRQETQYF. Written as DNA, the CDR3 is TGTGCCAGCAGCTTGAATGGCCGTCAAGAGACCCAGTACTTC.